These 27 T cell receptor beta chains were sequenced from one sample in a study of identical twins. TCRdb reprocessed the 5' RACE reads via MiXCR and lists one record per CDR3 protein. Of about 520,000 distinct CDR3 sequences in the sample, 22% were seen once. The same specimen was also included in a second study, on T cells expressing NK-cell markers.

The specimen was CD4+ T cells sorted from blood. Receptors originate from a woman under 30 in good health.

J is TRBJ2-1 and V is TRBV6-5, with TRBD2 identical over 11 bases. From germline, CDR1 is MNHEY and CDR2 SVGAGI. The J segment lost 8 bases and the V segment lost 1 base, leaving 7 bases of the junction unmatched. The CDR3 spans 16 residues. CDR3 sequence: CASSYFPSGRLDEQFF. DNA for the CDR3: TGTGCCAGCAGTTACTTCCCTAGCGGGAGGTTGGATGAGCAGTTCTTC.

This clonotype has just a few counts. This sequence joins TRBV5-1 and TRBJ2-7; 7 bases agree with TRBD1. The CDR3 has 13 residues. The germline V gene has CDR1 SGHRS and CDR2 YFSETQ. J lost 5 bases, V lost 3 bases, and 5 bases had no gene match. CDR3 nucleotide sequence: TGCGCCAGCAGCTATCAGGGGGAAGACGAGCAGTACTTC. Its protein product is CASSYQGEDEQYF.

V gene TRBV4-1 combines with J gene TRBJ1-5; 9 positions agree with TRBD1. The trim removed 2 bases at V and 3 bases at J, leaving 2 bases unmatched. This CDR3 contains 15 residues. The germline V gene encodes CDR1 MGHRA and CDR2 YSYEKL. The CDR3 is CASSQRTGANQPQHF. CDR3 sequence (DNA): TGCGCCAGCAGCCAACGGACAGGGGCCAATCAGCCCCAGCATTTT.

Ten or more counts support this clonotype. The V call is TRBV12-3 or TRBV12-4, the J call TRBJ2-1, with no clear D. The CDR3 sequence is 10 residues long. Trimming pared 4 bases from V and 10 bases from J, leaving 5 bases between. CDR3 in DNA: TGTGCCAGCAGTTCCCGGGAGCAGTTCTTC. This sequence encodes CASSSREQFF.

This clonotype was picked up many times. The chain recombines TRBV29-1 with TRBJ1-2, with D maybe TRBD1 (5 bases). Germline CDR1 SQVTM, CDR2 ANQGSEA. The V and J ends lost 4 bases and 4 bases respectively, with 13 bases between them. The CDR3 spans 13 residues. CDR3 protein: CSVGSPGFYGYTF. The CDR3 nucleotides are TGCAGCGTTGGATCGCCAGGGTTCTATGGCTACACCTTC.

This clonotype was picked up a small number of times. The J gene is TRBJ1-4, the V gene TRBV18; no clear D gene. CDR3 size: 14 residues. Germline-derived CDR1 and CDR2 are KGHSH and LQKENI. V dropped 5 bases and J dropped 7 bases, with 14 bases sitting between them. In DNA form, the CDR3 reads TGTGCCAGCTCAACCGGGCAGCATCGTGAAAAACTGTTTTTT. Translation gives CASSTGQHREKLFF.

The chain couples TRBV10-3 to TRBJ1-2; 7 nucleotides agree with TRBD1. This CDR3 region has 16 residues. J gave up 0 bases and V 8 bases, and 12 bases lay outside the gene matches. CDR1 is ENHRY and CDR2 is SYGVKD in the germline V gene. CDR3 in amino acids: CAIDETGRLTNYGYTF. In DNA, the CDR3 is TGTGCCATCGACGAGACAGGGAGGTTGACTAACTATGGCTACACCTTC.

The chain carries TRBV20-1 and TRBJ1-2; 7 bases fit TRBD1. CDR1 and CDR2 from the germline V gene are DFQATT and SNEGSKA (reference sequence). J gave up 4 bases and V 0 bases, and 5 bases lay outside the gene matches. The CDR3 has 14 residues. CDR3 sequence: CSAREGQFGYGYTF. The CDR3 coding sequence is TGCAGTGCTAGAGAGGGACAGTTCGGCTATGGCTACACCTTC.

The chain has TRBV19 and TRBJ2-7; TRBD2 matches 8 bases. CDR3 length equals 13 residues. V shed 6 bases and J 2 bases; nucleotides not matched to a gene: 3. The germline V gene encodes CDR1 LNHDA and CDR2 SQIVND (reference sequence). For the CDR3, the DNA is TGTGCCAGTAGGCGTAGCGGGACCTACGAGCAGTACTTC. Translation gives CASRRSGTYEQYF.

The chain couples TRBV27 to TRBJ2-1, with D tentatively TRBD1 (6 bases). The CDR3 is made up of 15 amino acids. In germline, CDR1 is MNHEY, CDR2 SMNVEV (reference sequence). V was pared by 7 bases and J by 9 bases, with 22 bases between. CDR3 DNA: TGTGCCAGCACTCCCCTGCGCCTTATAGGGGGTGAGCAGTTCTTC. As protein: CASTPLRLIGGEQFF.

This clonotype showed up just once. The rearrangement uses TRBV16 and TRBJ1-3; D is undetermined. V shed 4 bases and J shed 4 bases, with 8 bases lying between them. Germline V gene data show CDR1 as KGHSY and CDR2 as FQNENV. The CDR3 runs 13 residues. The CDR3 region has the DNA TGTGCCAGCAGCCGAACAACAGGAAACACCATATATTTT. It codes for CASSRTTGNTIYF.

This chain links TRBV20-1 with TRBJ2-1; tentative D call: TRBD2 (6 bases). V lost 4 bases, J lost 8 bases, and 9 bases lay in between. The CDR3 totals 11 residues. Germline V gives CDR1 DFQATT, CDR2 SNEGSKA (reference sequence). Written as DNA, the CDR3 is TGCAGTGCTAAGACTAGTCATGAGCAGTTCTTC. Residues: CSAKTSHEQFF.

This chain connects TRBV10-3 to TRBJ2-5; 7 bases are a match to TRBD1. This CDR3 is built from 15 residues. V lost 4 bases, J lost 0 bases, and 5 bases stayed unmatched. Per the germline V gene, CDR1 is ENHRY and CDR2 is SYGVKD. This CDR3 reads CAISAQTGNQETQYF. The CDR3 nucleotides read TGTGCCATCAGTGCCCAGACAGGGAACCAAGAGACCCAGTACTTC.

The gene calls are TRBV6-6 and TRBJ2-1; D not resolved. CDR1 is MNHNY and CDR2 is SVGAGI in the germline V gene (reference sequence). Between the trimmed V and J ends, which lost 0 bases and 9 bases, there was a span of 9 bases. The length of the CDR3 is 13 residues. CDR3 sequence (DNA): TGTGCCAGCAGTTACTCGTCACCTTCTGAGCAGTTCTTC. Its translation is CASSYSSPSEQFF.

This clonotype has only a few counts. The V and J genes are TRBV20-1 and TRBJ1-4, with a possible D match to TRBD1 (6 bases). From germline, CDR1 is DFQATT and CDR2 SNEGSKA (reference sequence). V lost 7 bases and J 8 bases, leaving 11 bases between the germline ends. There are 11 residues in the CDR3. The DNA of the CDR3 is TGCAGTGTAGGGGGGTGGGAAAAACTGTTTTTT. Its translation is CSVGGWEKLFF.

The count of this clonotype is one. The chain recombines TRBV6-1 with TRBJ2-5; D unclear. The length of the CDR3 is 14 residues. Trimming removed 5 bases from V and 2 bases from J, with 12 bases in between. CDR1 and CDR2 from the germline V gene are MNHNS and SASEGT. As DNA, the CDR3 is TGTGCCAGCAGTCCAACTACCGTGCAAGAGACCCAGTACTTC. Translation gives CASSPTTVQETQYF.

V gene TRBV10-3 combines with J gene TRBJ2-3; D could derive from TRBD1 or TRBD2 (5 bases each). CDR3 length: 17 amino acids. Germline loops: CDR1 ENHRY, CDR2 SYGVKD. The V gene lost 0 bases and the J gene lost 0 bases, with 13 bases spanning the gap. The chain's CDR3 is CAISESQGGLSTDTQYF. The CDR3 DNA follows: TGTGCCATCAGTGAGTCGCAGGGCGGACTTAGCACAGATACGCAGTATTTT.

This clonotype was seen more than once but under ten times. The chain joins TRBV27 to TRBJ2-5; D remains ambiguous. This CDR3 is 12 amino acids long. CDR1 and CDR2 from the germline V gene are MNHEY and SMNVEV (reference sequence). V lost 5 bases to trimming and J lost 6 bases, with 10 bases between them. CDR3 sequence reads: CASSPIGKTQYF. The CDR3 DNA reads TGTGCCAGCAGTCCCATTGGGAAGACCCAGTACTTC.

The rearrangement joins TRBV7-2 to TRBJ2-5; D call uncertain. Germline assignment: CDR1 SGHTA and CDR2 FQGNSA. The V end lost 0 bases, the J end lost 1 base, and 6 bases lay between the germline ends. The CDR3 contains 14 residues. The CDR3 region is CASSLAAAQETQYF. The DNA for the CDR3 is TGTGCCAGCAGCTTAGCCGCCGCCCAAGAGACCCAGTACTTC.

The chain has TRBV10-1 and TRBJ2-1, with D unclear. V lost 0 bases, J lost 0 bases, and 12 bases lay in between. There are 17 residues in the CDR3. From germline, CDR1 is WNHNN and CDR2 SYGVQD (reference sequence). CDR3 amino acids: CASSESNGQSSYNEQFF. DNA for the CDR3: TGCGCCAGCAGTGAGTCGAATGGCCAGAGCTCCTACAATGAGCAGTTCTTC.

The genes are TRBV20-1 and TRBJ2-1; D remains ambiguous. In germline, CDR1 is DFQATT, CDR2 SNEGSKA (reference sequence). V lost 5 bases, J lost 1 base, and 18 bases lay in between. The CDR3 has 16 amino acids. The CDR3 loop reads CSAVGHPAESYNEQFF. The DNA of the CDR3 is TGCAGTGCTGTCGGCCATCCAGCAGAATCCTACAATGAGCAGTTCTTC.

The rearrangement uses TRBV29-1 and TRBJ2-7, with 11 bases aligning to TRBD2. Per the germline V gene, CDR1 is SQVTM and CDR2 is ANQGSEA. The CDR3 sequence is 13 residues long. V lost 4 bases, J lost 1 base, and 0 bases stayed unmatched. CDR3 region: CSVGTSGSYEQYF. The CDR3, as DNA: TGCAGCGTTGGGACTAGCGGGTCCTACGAGCAGTACTTC.

This clonotype was counted only a few times. The chain has TRBV10-3 and TRBJ2-3, with D possibly being TRBD1 or TRBD2 (5 bases each). CDR3 size: 13 residues. CDR1 is ENHRY and CDR2 is SYGVKD in the germline V gene. Trimming pared 0 bases from V and 9 bases from J, leaving 10 bases between. CDR3 loop: CAISESRGRTQYF. CDR3 sequence (DNA): TGTGCCATCAGTGAGTCGAGGGGCAGGACGCAGTATTTT.

The rearrangement joins TRBV7-9 to TRBJ2-5; a weak D match, TRBD1 (6 bases). From germline, CDR1 is SEHNR and CDR2 FQNEAQ (reference sequence). Between the trimmed V and J ends, which lost 5 bases and 10 bases, there was a span of 17 bases. CDR3 length: 13 residues. CDR3 sequence reads: CASSRGHFDFQYF. The DNA of the CDR3 is TGTGCCAGCAGCAGGGGACATTTCGATTTCCAGTACTTC.

The V call is TRBV21-1, the J call TRBJ2-1. TRBV21-1 is designated a pseudogene. The CDR3 is 12 residues long. In DNA, the CDR3 is TGTGCCAGCAGCAAGTGGAGCAATGAGCAGTTCTTC. Translation: CASSKWSNEQFF.

In this sample, this clonotype turned up a few times. The rearrangement uses TRBV12-3 or TRBV12-4 and TRBJ1-2, with a tentative D call TRBD1 (5 bases). This CDR3 contains 13 residues. Trimming stripped 2 bases from V and 7 bases from J, with 11 bases between. The CDR3 sequence: CASSLKEGLGYTF. The CDR3 DNA is TGTGCCAGCAGTTTAAAGGAGGGACTTGGCTACACCTTC.

V gene TRBV12-3 or TRBV12-4 combines with J gene TRBJ2-2; D is possibly TRBD1 (6 bases). CDR3 size: 17 residues. The V end was cut by 11 bases, the J end by 5 bases, with 27 bases between. The CDR3 reads CARKTPAQGLDTGELFF. In DNA form, the CDR3 reads TGTGCCCGCAAGACACCTGCTCAGGGGTTGGATACCGGGGAGCTGTTTTTT.